This T cell receptor beta chain was recorded in a study of T-cell reconstitution after alpha-beta-depleted transplantation in children. The study's findings and limits: Expanded graft clones numbering several hundred reportedly gave rise to alpha-beta T cells about two months after transplant. At the one-year point after transplant, T-cell counts and TCRbeta diversity were found to come mostly from T cells that had been newly produced. Surviving thymic progenitors and recipient T cells were the source of high TCRbeta diversity at day 60 in some patients.

This clonotype was seen many times. As yet, its antigen is unknown. TCRbeta library preparation incorporated unique molecular identifiers. TCRdb itself ran the PCR reads through MiXCR, one entry per CDR3 protein. This table has hundreds of thousands of distinct CDR3 sequences, 10% to 15% appearing once. There are 14 residues in the CDR3. Germline V gene data show CDR1 as SGHRS and CDR2 as YFSETQ. Trimming took off 6 bases at V and 1 base at J, with 13 bases between the two ends. This sequence was found in a girl aged 2 to 10 with congenital amegakaryocytic thrombocytopenia, due to receive a stem cell transplant. The V and J genes are TRBV5-1 and TRBJ2-5, with D possibly being TRBD2 (5 bases). The sample in question was PBMCs, obtained before TCRalphabeta/CD19-depleted stem cell transplant. The CDR3: CASKRALPQETQYF. Here the CDR3 DNA reads TGCGCCAGCAAGAGGGCCCTTCCCCAAGAGACCCAGTACTTC.